The TCR beta chain under discussion was sequenced for a study of Ad26.COV2.S vaccination and SARS-CoV-2 variants. Germline V gene lookup returns CDR1 SEHNR and CDR2 FQNEAQ (reference sequence). Unmatched junction bases numbered 5, after V lost 9 bases and J lost 4 bases. The CDR3 length is 13 residues. Stated treatment: some 20 received Ad26.COV2.S at low or high dose, single or two shots; 5 received placebo; per-sample allocation not given. Collection of the samples took place on day 63 after the first injection of vaccine or placebo. The protocol was immunoSEQ multiplex PCR, while the TCRdb copy is restricted to in-frame clones and leaves out a portion. The sample yields approximately 410,000 clones, roughly 90% seen once.

The sample in question was peripheral blood, obtained in a trial of Ad26.COV2.S vaccine versus placebo. The chain joins TRBV7-9 to TRBJ2-2, with 7 bases that match TRBD2. This receptor was taken from a person aged 18-60 years who received the Ad26.COV2.S COVID-19 vaccine or a placebo. The CDR3 region is CARPGLTTGELFF. The CDR3 bases are TGTGCCAGACCGGGACTAACCACCGGGGAGCTGTTTTTT.